The rows below give T cell receptor beta chains drawn from one sample of a study of control samples from healthy donors and cancer patients. Produced via immunoSEQ multiplex PCR; TCRdb's table is partial and in-frame only. The sample records 110,000 to 150,000 clones, 91% being singletons. Sequences were obtained from blood. These receptors were obtained from a man in his late teens or twenties in good health. CDR3s include the opening cysteine and the closing phenylalanine or tryptophan. D genes are given only for firm matches.

CDR3 protein	D gene	V gene	J gene
CASSLGLSAGQGDYGYTF	TRBD1	TRBV13	TRBJ1-2
CASSLDRTGGSDTQYF	TRBD2	TRBV7-2	TRBJ2-3
CASSPSLQATSEGYTF	NA	TRBV19	TRBJ1-2
CASSDKAGTDLGKLFF	NA	TRBV27	TRBJ1-4
CASSLPPGTGINTGELFF	TRBD1	TRBV27	TRBJ2-2
CASSLESGGSKTQYF	TRBD2	TRBV11-2	TRBJ2-5
CASNPRPSGGNTGELFF	TRBD1	TRBV9	TRBJ2-2
CASSTMGGNTGELFF	NA	TRBV19	TRBJ2-2
CASSLEYETSIYEQYF	NA	TRBV5-1	TRBJ2-7
CASSPGSYEQYF	NA	TRBV7-8	TRBJ2-7
CASNLGNTGELFF	NA	TRBV11-1	TRBJ2-2
CATSALDSRSYNEQFF	NA	TRBV24-1	TRBJ2-1
CASSSGTESYEQYF	NA	TRBV7-3	TRBJ2-7
CASSQAILGGNTIYF	NA	TRBV3-1/TRBV3-2	TRBJ1-3
CASSQDLVQGAYGYTF	TRBD1	TRBV3-1/TRBV3-2	TRBJ1-2
CSASVDFWQETQYF	NA	TRBV20-1	TRBJ2-5
CASSQGPGVGEKLFF	NA	TRBV3-1/TRBV3-2	TRBJ1-4
CASSLLGGAAYEQYF	NA	TRBV5-1	TRBJ2-7
CASSPIVGRSFNYGYTF	NA	TRBV5-6	TRBJ1-2
CASSFGQGKEQYF	TRBD1	TRBV19	TRBJ2-7
CASSYGGGAYEQYF	NA	TRBV6-5	TRBJ2-7
CASSKRESVWSFYRDTQYF	NA	TRBV21-1	TRBJ2-3
CASSSRKGDRHGNEQFF	TRBD1	TRBV7-2	TRBJ2-1
CASSPAGAGANVLTF	NA	TRBV7-3	TRBJ2-6
CASSTGLGEAGELFF	TRBD2	TRBV5-1	TRBJ2-2
CVSTWGPRAEQYF	NA	TRBV12-3/TRBV12-4	TRBJ2-7
CASSLRNRGHTSSYNSPLHF	TRBD1	TRBV27	TRBJ1-6
CASSPGQNTEAFF	NA	TRBV18	TRBJ1-1
CSVEVGGGSGGYTF	NA	TRBV29-1	TRBJ1-2
CASSVVPPDLYGYTF	NA	TRBV9	TRBJ1-2
CASSSGVGYTF	NA	TRBV2	TRBJ1-2
CASSYSGGLAFF	NA	TRBV6-5	TRBJ1-1
CASSLTGLRLGANVLTF	NA	TRBV3-1/TRBV3-2	TRBJ2-6
CASSPGGATNEKLFF	NA	TRBV4-1	TRBJ1-4
CASSTLLDRGRETQYF	TRBD1	TRBV5-1	TRBJ2-5
CASTPGWQGETQYF	NA	TRBV7-9	TRBJ2-5
CASSKVRRGCEQYF	NA	TRBV21-1	TRBJ2-7
CASSSPVARYEQYF	NA	TRBV11-2	TRBJ2-7
CASSMTGAATGELFF	NA	TRBV19	TRBJ2-2
CASSPRGGEVGYNEQFF	NA	TRBV6-6	TRBJ2-1
CATSAGPKNIQYF	NA	TRBV15	TRBJ2-4
CASSPWTDTGELFF	NA	TRBV6-2/TRBV6-3	TRBJ2-2
CAISDIGGIGNTIYF	NA	TRBV10-3	TRBJ1-3
CASSPRGQSSTDTQYF	NA	TRBV4-2	TRBJ2-3
CASSLAAGEYNEQFF	TRBD2	TRBV11-3	TRBJ2-1
CASSLVGGPSAYEQYF	NA	TRBV5-6	TRBJ2-7